Sequencing of this TCR beta chain was carried out in a study of T cells in Graves' hyperthyroidism and ophthalmopathy. This clonotype was seen at least ten times. RNA transcripts were the template for amplifying TCR beta CDR3 regions. TCR CDR3 underwent first-round RT-PCR with the HTBI primer set. A single record per CDR3 protein comes from TCRdb applying MiXCR to the multiplex PCR reads. This sample has about 400,000 distinct CDR3 sequences, with about 15% found just once. V shed 2 bases and J 4 bases; nucleotides not matched to a gene: 4. Germline CDR1 is DFQATT and CDR2 is SNEGSKA (reference sequence). The CDR3 sequence is 14 residues long.

The rearrangement joins TRBV20-1 to TRBJ2-5, with 10 bases matching TRBD2. This TCR was sampled from a woman aged 18-29 years with Graves' hyperthyroidism that later progressed to Graves' ophthalmopathy. Sequenced material: blood. The CDR3 nucleotides are TGCAGTGCTAGAAGCGGGAGGGCCGGAGAGACCCAGTACTTC. It yields the protein CSARSGRAGETQYF.